The 20 T cell receptor beta chains listed next were all sequenced from one sample in a study of T cells in Graves' hyperthyroidism and ophthalmopathy. What was amplified from RNA transcripts were TCR beta CDR3 regions. The TCR CDR3 first-round RT-PCR relied on the HTBI primer set. Each CDR3 protein gets one entry after TCRdb re-called the multiplex PCR reads with MiXCR. Of roughly 500,000 distinct CDR3 sequences detected, approximately 25% appear once; the ten largest clones hold 11%. The sequencing sample was made of blood. These receptors were obtained from a woman in her twenties or thirties with Graves' ophthalmopathy.

This clonotype was observed at least ten times. V and J are TRBV11-2 and TRBJ2-7; TRBD1 matches at 8 bases. V shed 2 bases and J 0 bases; nucleotides not matched to a gene: 12. This CDR3 contains 18 residues. Germline CDR1 reads SGHAT; CDR2 reads FQNNGV. The CDR3 region is CASSLKRSTGAYSYEQYF. DNA of the CDR3: TGTGCCAGCAGCTTAAAGAGGTCGACAGGGGCCTACTCCTACGAGCAGTACTTC.

This clonotype was counted many times. The chain links TRBV18 to TRBJ1-2, with no clear D. This CDR3 spans 14 amino acids. In germline, CDR1 is KGHSH, CDR2 LQKENI. V was pared by 0 bases and J by 5 bases, with 10 bases between. For the CDR3, the DNA is TGTGCCAGCTCACCACCTGGAGTATGGTATGGCTACACCTTC. Translating gives CASSPPGVWYGYTF.

This clonotype has ten or more counts. The V call is TRBV5-4, the J call TRBJ1-1; 9 bases agree with TRBD1. V shed 3 bases and J 1 base; nucleotides not matched to a gene: 10. CDR1 is SGHNT, CDR2 YYREEE, per germline (reference sequence). This CDR3 is built from 17 residues. For the CDR3, the DNA is TGTGCCAGCAGCTCGACTTCAAACAGGGGGCCGAACACTGAAGCTTTCTTT. This translates into CASSSTSNRGPNTEAFF.

The V and J genes are TRBV9 and TRBJ2-4, with a possible D match to TRBD1 (5 bases). The ends were cut back, 0 bases at V and 3 bases at J, with 13 bases in the middle. Germline V gives CDR1 SGDLS, CDR2 YYNGEE. The CDR3 runs 16 residues. The DNA of the CDR3 is TGTGCCAGCAGCGTAGGTCATACGACAGTCAAAAACATTCAGTACTTC. Amino acid sequence: CASSVGHTTVKNIQYF. Looking up the rest from reference TRBV9 and TRBJ2-4 gives the full variable domain: DSGVTQTPKHLITATGQRVTLRCSPRSGDLSVYWYQQSLDQGLQFLIQYYNGEERAKGNILERFSAQQFPDLHSELNLSSLELGDSALYFCASSVGHTTVKNIQYFGAGTRLSVL.

This clonotype was counted ten times or more. V is TRBV28 and J is TRBJ1-5, with TRBD1 as a possible D gene (6 bases). With 6 bases removed from V and 4 bases from J, the gap between germline ends came to 25 bases. CDR3 length: 18 residues. CDR1 MDHEN and CDR2 SYDVKM come from the germline V gene. The CDR3: CASRPYSLTGRGNQPQHF. Here the CDR3 DNA reads TGTGCCAGCAGGCCTTACTCCCTAACAGGGAGGGGGAATCAGCCCCAGCATTTT. Based on the CDR3 plus reference TRBV28 and TRBJ1-5, the full variable domain is DVKVTQSSRYLVKRTGEKVFLECVQDMDHENMFWYRQDPGLGLRLIYFSYDVKMKEKGDIPEGYSVSREKKERFSLILESASTNQTSMYLCASRPYSLTGRGNQPQHFGDGTRLSIL.

The chain carries TRBV25-1 and TRBJ2-5; D not certain. Germline values: CDR1 MGHDK, CDR2 SYGVNS. V was trimmed by 1 base and J by 2 bases, leaving 11 bases between them. This CDR3 is built from 15 residues. The CDR3 here is CASSEFVRTQETQYF. In DNA, the CDR3 is TGTGCCAGCAGTGAATTTGTCAGGACGCAAGAGACCCAGTACTTC.

This clonotype was recorded at least ten times. The chain links TRBV5-1 to TRBJ1-5; D is perhaps TRBD1 (5 bases). Trimming removed 5 bases from V and 5 bases from J, with 14 bases in between. Germline V gene sequence: CDR1 SGHRS, CDR2 YFSETQ. The CDR3 has 14 amino acids. The CDR3 DNA reads as TGCGCCAGCAGTATTAACGGGGACGATCAGCCCCAGCATTTT. Protein: CASSINGDDQPQHF.

This clonotype was counted once. The J gene is TRBJ1-1, the V gene TRBV6-1; no clear D gene. CDR3 length: 15 amino acids. V lost 6 bases and J lost 1, with 15 bases in between. Germline CDR1 reads MNHNS; CDR2 reads SASEGT. CDR3 protein: CASRRWPEGNTEAFF. CDR3 coding DNA: TGTGCCAGCAGGCGGTGGCCGGAAGGGAACACTGAAGCTTTCTTT.

This clonotype was found a few times. This chain links TRBV4-1 with TRBJ1-1; tentatively, D is TRBD1 (5 bases). The CDR3 has 18 amino acids. Germline CDR1 is MGHRA and CDR2 is YSYEKL. V was pared by 4 bases and J by 0 bases, with 21 bases between. CDR3 sequence reads: CASSLAGYNGHLNTEAFF. CDR3 DNA sequence: TGCGCCAGCAGCCTAGCAGGTTATAATGGACACTTGAACACTGAAGCTTTCTTT.

This clonotype has at least ten counts. This chain uses TRBV28 with TRBJ1-5; D not resolved. Germline loops: CDR1 MDHEN, CDR2 SYDVKM. Between the trimmed V and J ends, which lost 8 bases and 0 bases, there was a span of 5 bases. The CDR3 totals 12 residues. This chain's CDR3 is CASRLSNQPQHF. In DNA, the CDR3 is TGTGCCAGCCGCCTTAGCAATCAGCCCCAGCATTTT.

This clonotype has more than one count but fewer than ten. This chain joins TRBV3-1 and TRBJ2-4; D remains unclear. From germline, CDR1 is LGHDT and CDR2 YNNKEL (reference sequence). The CDR3 has 13 amino acids. Trimming cost V 4 bases and J 6 bases, with 10 bases left between them. CDR3 sequence: CASSPAEVNIQYF. CDR3 nucleotide sequence: TGTGCCAGCAGCCCCGCCGAGGTAAACATTCAGTACTTC.

Regarding this clonotype: Being one base from a much bigger clone, this may be a read error. The chain joins TRBV7-9 to TRBJ1-1; D unresolved. Germline V gene lookup returns CDR1 SEHNR and CDR2 FQNEAQ (reference sequence). This CDR3 region has 14 residues. DNA for the CDR3: TGTGCCAGCAGCTCACGGGCCACGAACACTGAATCTTTCTTT. It encodes CASSSRATNTESFF.

This clonotype was seen ten or more times. This may stem from a read error, because a much larger clone lies one nucleotide away. The genes are TRBV27 and TRBJ2-7; unclear D gene. CDR3 length: 14 residues. The germline CDR1 and CDR2 sequences are MNHEY and SMNVEV (reference sequence). The CDR3 region has the DNA TGTGCCGGCAGTTTGGCGGACGCGCTCTACGAGCAGTACTTC. Translation: CAGSLADALYEQYF.

With regard to this clonotype: The CDR3 carries no conserved terminal phenylalanine or tryptophan, so it likely arises from a read error. The chain is built from TRBV2 and TRBJ2-3, with unresolved D. The germline V gene has CDR1 SNHLY and CDR2 FYNNEI. This CDR3 region has 15 residues. Deletions cut 2 bases from V and 5 bases from J, with 14 bases between. The CDR3, as DNA: TGTGCCAGCAGTGAATCGGGCAGCACGGTAGATACGCAGTATTGT. Amino acid sequence: CASSESGSTVDTQYC.

This clonotype was counted many times. The chain joins TRBV20-1 to TRBJ1-5, with a weak D call TRBD1 (6 bases). Germline V gene sequence: CDR1 DFQATT, CDR2 SNEGSKA (reference sequence). V lost 1 base to trimming and J lost 5 bases, with 12 bases between them. This CDR3 is built from 14 residues. The CDR3 nucleotides are TGCAGTGCTAGAGGGGGGCAGGTCGATCAGCCCCAGCATTTT. This sequence encodes CSARGGQVDQPQHF.

This clonotype showed up many times. The CDR3 DNA reads TGTGCCAGCAGCCGAAAAACTAGTTCCACCGGGGAGCTGTTTTTT. Amino acids: CASSRKTSSTGELFF. The rearrangement uses TRBV6-1 and TRBJ2-2, with TRBD2 as a possible D gene (5 bases). Germline CDR1 is MNHNS and CDR2 is SASEGT. The length of the CDR3 is 15 residues. The V gene lost 6 bases and the J gene lost 4 bases, with 15 bases spanning the gap.

Ten or more counts support this clonotype. The chain is built from TRBV11-2 and TRBJ2-6; no firm D call. There are 15 residues in the CDR3. Germline V gene sequence: CDR1 SGHAT, CDR2 FQNNGV. Trimming stripped 3 bases from V and 2 bases from J, with 8 bases between. The DNA of the CDR3 is TGTGCCAGCAGCTTTTTGGGAACTGGGGCCAACGTCCTGACTTTC. It yields the protein CASSFLGTGANVLTF. Variable domain in full (rest from reference TRBV11-2 and TRBJ2-6): EAGVAQSPRYKIIEKRQSVAFWCNPISGHATLYWYQQILGQGPKLLIQFQNNGVVDDSQLPKDRFSAERLKGVDSTLKIQPAKLEDSAVYLCASSFLGTGANVLTFGAGSRLTVL.

This clonotype came up many times. The CDR3 nucleotides read TGTGCCAGCAGCTTCGCAGGAAACACTGAAGCTTTCTTT. Translated, it gives CASSFAGNTEAFF. The chain joins TRBV11-2 to TRBJ1-1; D is uncertain. This CDR3 has 13 residues. CDR1 is SGHAT, CDR2 FQNNGV, per germline. V was clipped by 3 bases and J by 2 bases, with 7 bases between them.

This clonotype was recorded many times. The chain employs TRBV20-1 and TRBJ1-5; no firm D call. V was shortened by 4 bases and J by 5 bases, with 12 bases between the two germline ends. CDR3 length equals 13 residues. Germline lookup yields CDR1 DFQATT and CDR2 SNEGSKA (reference sequence). The DNA for the CDR3 is TGCAGTGCTACCACACGAGCCTATCAGCCCCAGCATTTT. Its translation: CSATTRAYQPQHF.

This clonotype was detected many times. The chain carries TRBV5-1 and TRBJ1-1; D unresolved. V dropped 0 bases and J dropped 3 bases, with 6 bases sitting between them. The CDR3 has 13 residues. Looked up from germline, CDR1 is SGHRS and CDR2 is YFSETQ. The CDR3 here is CASSLVWDTEAFF. As DNA, the CDR3 is TGCGCCAGCAGCTTGGTCTGGGACACTGAAGCTTTCTTT.